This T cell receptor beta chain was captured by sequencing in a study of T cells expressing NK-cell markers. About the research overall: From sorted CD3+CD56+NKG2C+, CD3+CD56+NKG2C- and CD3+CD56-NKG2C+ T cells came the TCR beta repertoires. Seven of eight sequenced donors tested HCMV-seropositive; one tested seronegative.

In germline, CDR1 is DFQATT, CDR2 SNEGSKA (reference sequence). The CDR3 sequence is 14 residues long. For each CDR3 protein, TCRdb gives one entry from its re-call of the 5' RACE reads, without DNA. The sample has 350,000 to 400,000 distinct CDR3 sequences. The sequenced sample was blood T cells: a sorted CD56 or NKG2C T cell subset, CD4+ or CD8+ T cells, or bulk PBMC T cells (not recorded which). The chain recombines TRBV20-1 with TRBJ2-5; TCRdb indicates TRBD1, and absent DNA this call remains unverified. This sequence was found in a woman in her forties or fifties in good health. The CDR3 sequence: CSAQDGIIKETQYF.